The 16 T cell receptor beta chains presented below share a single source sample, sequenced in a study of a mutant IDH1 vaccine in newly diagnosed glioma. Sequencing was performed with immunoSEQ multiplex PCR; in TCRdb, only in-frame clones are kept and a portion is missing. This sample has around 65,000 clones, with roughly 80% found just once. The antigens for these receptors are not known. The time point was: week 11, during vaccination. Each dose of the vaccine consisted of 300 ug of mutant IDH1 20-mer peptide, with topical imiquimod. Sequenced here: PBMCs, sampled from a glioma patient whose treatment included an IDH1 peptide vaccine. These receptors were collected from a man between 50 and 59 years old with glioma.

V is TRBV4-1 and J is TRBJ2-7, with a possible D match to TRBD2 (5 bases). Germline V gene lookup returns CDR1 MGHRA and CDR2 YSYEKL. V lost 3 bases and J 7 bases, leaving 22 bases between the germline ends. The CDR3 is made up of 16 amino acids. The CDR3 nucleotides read TGCGCCAGCAGCCAGATCTCTGAGCTAGCCGCGATAGAGCAGTACTTC. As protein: CASSQISELAAIEQYF.

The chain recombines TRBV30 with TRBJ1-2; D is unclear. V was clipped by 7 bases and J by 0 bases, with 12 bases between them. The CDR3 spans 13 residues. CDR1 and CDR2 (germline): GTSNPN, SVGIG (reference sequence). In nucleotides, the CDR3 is TGTGCCTACGGACGGCGGACTAACTATGGCTACACCTTC. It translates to CAYGRRTNYGYTF.

CDR3 sequence: CASSPRGGSIYEQYF. The DNA for the CDR3 is TGTGCCAGCAGTCCCAGGGGGGGTTCCATCTACGAGCAGTACTTC. The chain carries TRBV28 and TRBJ2-7; D may be TRBD1 or TRBD2 (7 bases each). The ends were cut back, 5 bases at V and 3 bases at J, with 17 bases in the middle. CDR3 size: 15 residues. Germline V lookup: CDR1 MDHEN, CDR2 SYDVKM.

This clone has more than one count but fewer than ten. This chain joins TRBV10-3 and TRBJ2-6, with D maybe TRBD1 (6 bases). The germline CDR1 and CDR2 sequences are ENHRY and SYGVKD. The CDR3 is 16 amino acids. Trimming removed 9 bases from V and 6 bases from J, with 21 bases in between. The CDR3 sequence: CAMGTLKSRSANVLTF. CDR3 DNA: TGTGCCATGGGGACACTGAAATCCCGCTCGGCCAACGTCCTGACTTTC.

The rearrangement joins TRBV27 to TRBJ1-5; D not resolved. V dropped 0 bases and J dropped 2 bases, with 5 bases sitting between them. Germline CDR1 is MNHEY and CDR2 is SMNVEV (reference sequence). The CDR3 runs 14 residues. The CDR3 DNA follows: TGTGCCAGCAGTTTATCTGGTGGCAATCAGCCCCAGCATTTT. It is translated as CASSLSGGNQPQHF.

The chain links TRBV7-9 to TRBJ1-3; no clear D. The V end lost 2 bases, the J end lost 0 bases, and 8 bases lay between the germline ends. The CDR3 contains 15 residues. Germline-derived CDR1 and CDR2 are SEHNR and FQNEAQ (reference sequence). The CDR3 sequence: CASSLSQSSGNTIYF. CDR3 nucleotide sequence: TGTGCCAGCAGCTTATCGCAGTCCTCTGGAAACACCATATATTTT.

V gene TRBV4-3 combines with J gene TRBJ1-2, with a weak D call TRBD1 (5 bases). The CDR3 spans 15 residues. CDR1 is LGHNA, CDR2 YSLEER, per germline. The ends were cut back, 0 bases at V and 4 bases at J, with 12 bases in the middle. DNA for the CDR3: TGCGCCAGCAGCCAAGATGGAACAGGTCCCTATGGCTACACCTTC. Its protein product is CASSQDGTGPYGYTF.

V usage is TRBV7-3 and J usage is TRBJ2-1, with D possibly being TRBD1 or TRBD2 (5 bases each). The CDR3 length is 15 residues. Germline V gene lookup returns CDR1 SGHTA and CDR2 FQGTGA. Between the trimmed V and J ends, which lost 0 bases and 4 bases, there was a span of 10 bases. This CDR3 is CASSLTGTQYNEQFF. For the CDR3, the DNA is TGTGCCAGCAGCTTAACAGGGACCCAGTACAATGAGCAGTTCTTC.

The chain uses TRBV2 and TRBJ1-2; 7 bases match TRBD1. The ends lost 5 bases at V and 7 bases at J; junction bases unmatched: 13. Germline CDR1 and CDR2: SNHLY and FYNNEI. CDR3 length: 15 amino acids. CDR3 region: CASSTSETGDGGYTF. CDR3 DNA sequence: TGTGCCAGCAGTACCAGTGAAACAGGGGATGGTGGCTACACCTTC.

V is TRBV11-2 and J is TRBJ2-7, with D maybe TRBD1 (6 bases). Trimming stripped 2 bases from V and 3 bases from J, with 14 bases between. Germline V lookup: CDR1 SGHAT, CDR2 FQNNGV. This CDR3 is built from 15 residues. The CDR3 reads CASSLFLGANYEQYF. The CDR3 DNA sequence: TGTGCCAGCAGCTTATTCTTGGGGGCGAACTACGAGCAGTACTTC.

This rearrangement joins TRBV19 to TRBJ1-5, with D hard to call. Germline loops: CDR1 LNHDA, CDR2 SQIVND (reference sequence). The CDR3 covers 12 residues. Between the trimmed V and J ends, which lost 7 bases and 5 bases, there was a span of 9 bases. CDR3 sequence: CASKALDQPQHF. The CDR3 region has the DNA TGTGCCAGTAAAGCCTTGGATCAGCCCCAGCATTTT.

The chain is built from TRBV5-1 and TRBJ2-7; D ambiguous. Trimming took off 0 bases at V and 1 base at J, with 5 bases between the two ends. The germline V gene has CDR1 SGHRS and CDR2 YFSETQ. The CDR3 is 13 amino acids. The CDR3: CASSLGYSYEQYF. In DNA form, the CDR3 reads TGCGCCAGCAGCTTGGGATATTCCTACGAGCAGTACTTC.

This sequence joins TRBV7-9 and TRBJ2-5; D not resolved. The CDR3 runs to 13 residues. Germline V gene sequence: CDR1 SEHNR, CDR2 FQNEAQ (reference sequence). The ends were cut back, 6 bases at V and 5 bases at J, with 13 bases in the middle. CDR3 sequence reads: CASSYQPEETQYF. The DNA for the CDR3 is TGTGCCAGCAGTTATCAGCCGGAGGAGACCCAGTACTTC.

The CDR3 DNA follows: TGTGCCATCACTGGACCCAGCACAGATACGCAGTATTTT. It encodes CAITGPSTDTQYF. The chain employs TRBV10-3 and TRBJ2-3; unclear D gene. Trimming took 7 bases from V and 0 from J, leaving 8 bases between them. This CDR3 region has 13 residues. Germline V gene sequence: CDR1 ENHRY, CDR2 SYGVKD.

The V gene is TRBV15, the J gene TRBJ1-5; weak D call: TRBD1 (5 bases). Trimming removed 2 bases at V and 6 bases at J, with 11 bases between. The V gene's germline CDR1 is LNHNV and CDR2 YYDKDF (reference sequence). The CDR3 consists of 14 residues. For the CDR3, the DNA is TGTGCCACCAGCAGATGGGGGGGAGGTCAGCCCCAGCATTTT. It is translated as CATSRWGGGQPQHF.

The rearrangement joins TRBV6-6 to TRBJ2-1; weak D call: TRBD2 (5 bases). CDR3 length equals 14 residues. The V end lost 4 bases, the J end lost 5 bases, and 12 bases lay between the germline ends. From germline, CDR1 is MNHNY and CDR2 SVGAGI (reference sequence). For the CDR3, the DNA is TGTGCCAGCAGTTCAGGCGGGCCAAACAATGAGCAGTTCTTC. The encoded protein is CASSSGGPNNEQFF.